Described below is a single T cell receptor beta chain sequence and its context. The sample belongs to a study of blood T cell repertoires in COVID-19. Overall study context: From T cells, B-cell-depleted T cells, or PBMCs came the material, which was cDNA or gDNA.

Libraries were prepared by immunoSEQ multiplex PCR; TCRdb keeps only in-frame clonotypes and omits some of them. This table has about 130,000 clones, around 79% appearing once. The CDR3 length is 14 residues. CDR1 MNHNS and CDR2 SASEGT come from the germline V gene. Trimming left V 3 bases short and J 4 bases short, with 11 bases between. The clonotype was recovered from an older woman with COVID-19, enrolled during active disease. The chain employs TRBV6-1 and TRBJ2-3; D might be TRBD2 (6 bases). The specimen was peripheral blood. This CDR3 reads CASSEVGGADTQYF. CDR3 nucleotide sequence: TGTGCCAGCAGTGAGGTCGGCGGGGCAGATACGCAGTATTTT.